One and the same sample provided the 11 T cell receptor beta chains below, sequenced in a study of T-cell memory formation after mild COVID-19. TCRdb used MiXCR to reprocess the 5' RACE reads, holding one entry per CDR3 protein. Among some 310,000 distinct CDR3 sequences listed, more than 20% were seen once. The specimen was PBMCs or a T cell subset sorted from them (not recorded which). The source of these receptors is a man between 18 and 35 years old who had mild COVID-19 (a few samples of this study predate the infection). Cell type and time point are not known.

This clonotype was detected only a few times. J is TRBJ2-1 and V is TRBV4-1, with 12 bases matching TRBD2. V was clipped by 3 bases and J by 3 bases; unmatched bases: 12. CDR1 is MGHRA and CDR2 is YSYEKL in the germline V gene. The CDR3 sequence is 19 residues long. CDR3 region: CASSHGETSGGRLYNEQFF. DNA for the CDR3: TGCGCCAGCAGCCATGGGGAAACTAGCGGGGGGCGGCTCTACAATGAGCAGTTCTTC.

This clonotype has more than one count but fewer than ten. The V and J genes are TRBV6-1 and TRBJ2-7; TRBD1 might be the D (5 bases). Germline V gene sequence: CDR1 MNHNS, CDR2 SASEGT. This CDR3 is built from 12 residues. Between the trimmed V and J ends, which lost 6 bases and 5 bases, there was a span of 11 bases. DNA of the CDR3: TGTGCCAGCAGCGCCAACAGGAACGAGCAGTACTTC. Residues: CASSANRNEQYF.

This clonotype has a handful of counts. The genes are TRBV6-2 or TRBV6-3 and TRBJ1-1; tentative D call: TRBD1 (5 bases). Trimming pared 5 bases from V and 1 base from J, leaving 11 bases between. Germline CDR1 is MNHEY and CDR2 is SVGEGT. This CDR3 contains 14 residues. The CDR3 DNA follows: TGTGCCAGCAGTAAACACGGGACGAACACTGAAGCTTTCTTT. This sequence encodes CASSKHGTNTEAFF.

The V call is TRBV5-1, the J call TRBJ2-7, with 11 positions matching TRBD1. The CDR3 extends over 13 amino acids. Germline values: CDR1 SGHRS, CDR2 YFSETQ. V gave up 6 bases and J gave up 7 bases; unmatched junction bases: 6. DNA for the CDR3: TGCGCCAGCAAAGGACAGGGGGCCTGGGAGCAGTACGTC. Translated, it gives CASKGQGAWEQYV.

This clonotype was detected a few times. The chain recombines TRBV6-5 with TRBJ1-5; tentatively, D is TRBD1 (5 bases). The V gene lost 6 bases and the J gene lost 5 bases, with 17 bases spanning the gap. Germline V gene lookup returns CDR1 MNHEY and CDR2 SVGAGI. The CDR3 length is 15 residues. CDR3 loop: CASSLTSGTDQPQHF. CDR3 sequence (DNA): TGTGCCAGCAGCCTAACCTCAGGGACCGATCAGCCCCAGCATTTT.

The chain is built from TRBV6-5 and TRBJ1-2, with a weak D call TRBD1 (5 bases). The V gene lost 6 bases and the J gene lost 4 bases, with 12 bases spanning the gap. The CDR3 contains 13 residues. The germline CDR1 and CDR2 sequences are MNHEY and SVGAGI. The CDR3 nucleotides read TGTGCCAGCAGGAGCCCAGGGTTCTATGGCTACACCTTC. Translating gives CASRSPGFYGYTF.

This clonotype turned up a few times. The rearrangement joins TRBV7-9 to TRBJ1-2; D call uncertain. Germline V CDR1 and CDR2: SEHNR, FQNEAQ (reference sequence). V shed 2 bases and J shed 5 bases, with 12 bases lying between them. There are 14 residues in the CDR3. CDR3 nucleotide sequence: TGTGCCAGCAGCTTACGGGGAGGGAATTATGGCTACACCTTC. Amino acids: CASSLRGGNYGYTF.

This rearrangement joins TRBV20-1 to TRBJ1-1, with D possibly being TRBD1 (6 bases). The V gene's germline CDR1 is DFQATT and CDR2 SNEGSKA (reference sequence). Trimming cost V 6 bases and J 6 bases, with 20 bases left between them. This CDR3 is built from 14 residues. The CDR3 spells CSAKRRQADAEAFF. CDR3 DNA sequence: TGCAGTGCGAAGCGCCGACAGGCCGACGCTGAAGCTTTCTTT.

The chain is built from TRBV7-8 and TRBJ2-3; 8 bases match TRBD2. CDR1 is SGHVS and CDR2 is FQNEAQ in the germline V gene. J lost 5 bases, V lost 0 bases, and 10 bases had no gene match. The CDR3 is 17 amino acids. In nucleotides, the CDR3 is TGTGCCAGCAGCTTAGCTGCCGGGGGGGCTGGGGAAGATACGCAGTATTTT. Residues: CASSLAAGGAGEDTQYF.

This rearrangement joins TRBV5-5 to TRBJ2-2; TRBD2 is a possible D gene (6 bases). CDR3 length: 15 residues. Germline V gene lookup returns CDR1 SGHKS and CDR2 YYEKEE (reference sequence). V lost 1 base to trimming and J lost 0 bases, with 7 bases between them. The CDR3 protein is CASSLRGTNTGELFF. DNA of the CDR3: TGTGCCAGCAGCTTGCGGGGGACGAACACCGGGGAGCTGTTTTTT.

This clonotype was picked up a small number of times. The chain couples TRBV2 to TRBJ2-4; D remains unclear. Germline V CDR1 and CDR2: SNHLY, FYNNEI. CDR3 size: 11 residues. Trimming stripped 8 bases from V and 6 bases from J, with 8 bases between. CDR3 sequence (DNA): TGTGCCAGCGGGCAGAGAAACATTCAGTACTTC. Translating it yields CASGQRNIQYF.